The sequence of this TCR beta chain was determined in a study of T cells in localized non-small cell lung cancer. The CDR3 contains 14 residues. V shed 8 bases and J shed 0 bases, with 11 bases lying between them. Germline-derived CDR1 and CDR2 are SGHAT and FQNNGV. Findings of the study overall: Adjacent uninvolved lung had the highest clonality, suggesting focused antigen responses.

Comments on this clone: The target antigen is unknown.

The repertoire was sequenced with immunoSEQ multiplex PCR; TCRdb's copy has only in-frame clones and lacks some. The sample gives 34,000 or so clones, 93% of which show up once; 7% to 9.5% is in the top ten. This specimen consisted of peripheral blood, obtained before any cancer treatment. The V and J genes are TRBV11-2 and TRBJ2-1; TRBD1 might be the D (6 bases). The clonotype comes from a female donor at least 60 years old with stage I lung adenocarcinoma. The CDR3 loop is CASRGQSSYNEQFF. CDR3 DNA: TGTGCCAGCCGTGGACAGAGCTCCTACAATGAGCAGTTCTTC.